This T cell receptor (beta chain) stems from a study of blood T cell repertoires in COVID-19. Study-wide context: COVID-19 samples collected from the United States, Italy and Spain covered acute and convalescent phases. Sample material is recorded as cDNA or gDNA derived from T cells, B-cell-depleted T cells, or PBMCs.

Seattle cases were enrolled at active infection and followed longitudinally. How the authors handled the data: How many nucleated cells were present was estimated from reference gene primer amplification. This table comes from immunoSEQ multiplex PCR, and its TCRdb copy is limited to in-frame clones, with some not included. Clonal size and the V and J genes are those of that table, whereas D and trimming came from the DNA. Counted here are approximately 250,000 clones, roughly 85% occurring once; the ten biggest clones make up roughly 5%. This CDR3 spans 19 amino acids. J was trimmed by 6 bases and V by 5 bases; bases with no gene match: 16. Germline CDR1 reads MNHNY; CDR2 reads SVGAGI (reference sequence).

The rearrangement links TRBV6-6 to TRBJ2-1; 13 bases agree with TRBD2. Sequencing input: peripheral blood. The TCR sequence derives from a man aged 50 or older with COVID-19, enrolled during active disease. CDR3 coding DNA: TGTGCCAGCAGTCCAATCCAGAGTCGACTAGCGGGGGGCCTCAATGAGCAGTTCTTC. Translation gives CASSPIQSRLAGGLNEQFF.